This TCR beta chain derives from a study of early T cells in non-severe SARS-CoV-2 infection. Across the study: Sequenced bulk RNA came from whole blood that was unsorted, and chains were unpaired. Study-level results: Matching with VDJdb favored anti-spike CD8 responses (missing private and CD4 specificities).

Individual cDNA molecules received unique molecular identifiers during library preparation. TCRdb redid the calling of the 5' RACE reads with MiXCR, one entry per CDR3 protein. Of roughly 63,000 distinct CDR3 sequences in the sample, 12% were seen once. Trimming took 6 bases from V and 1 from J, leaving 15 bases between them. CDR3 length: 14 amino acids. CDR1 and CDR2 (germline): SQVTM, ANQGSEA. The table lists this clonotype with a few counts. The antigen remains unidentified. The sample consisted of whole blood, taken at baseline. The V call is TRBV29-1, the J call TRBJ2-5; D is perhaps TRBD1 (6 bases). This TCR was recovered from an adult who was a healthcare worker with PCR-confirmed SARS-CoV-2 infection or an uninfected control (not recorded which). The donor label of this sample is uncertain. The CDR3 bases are TGCAGCGTATACAGGGTCGAACTCCAAGAGACCCAGTACTTC. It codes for CSVYRVELQETQYF.